The TCR beta chain under discussion was sequenced for a study of blood T cell repertoires in COVID-19. Whole-study context: Specimens from acute and convalescent COVID-19 originated in the United States, Italy and Spain. Nucleic acid was either cDNA or gDNA, and it came from T cells, B-cell-depleted T cells, or PBMCs.

Original data processing: Amplification of reference gene primers was used by the study to estimate nucleated cell counts. The repertoire was sequenced with immunoSEQ multiplex PCR; TCRdb's copy has only in-frame clones and lacks some. D and trimming were read from the DNA, whereas the V and J calls and clone size are those reported in that table. In the table there are 250,000 to 300,000 clones, around 81% of which are singletons. The sequencing input was peripheral blood. The TCR sequence derives from an older woman with active or convalescent COVID-19.

CDR3 sequence (DNA): TGTGCCAGCAGCGGCTTCGGACAGGGGGAGACCCAGTACTTC. This translates into CASSGFGQGETQYF. This chain connects TRBV9 to TRBJ2-5; 9 positions match TRBD1. The germline gives CDR1 SGDLS, CDR2 YYNGEE. V was pared by 3 bases and J by 5 bases, with 5 bases of the junction left unmatched. The CDR3 is made up of 14 amino acids. The full variable domain, with the rest looked up from reference TRBV9 and TRBJ2-5, is DSGVTQTPKHLITATGQRVTLRCSPRSGDLSVYWYQQSLDQGLQFLIQYYNGEERAKGNILERFSAQQFPDLHSELNLSSLELGDSALYFCASSGFGQGETQYFGPGTRLLVL.